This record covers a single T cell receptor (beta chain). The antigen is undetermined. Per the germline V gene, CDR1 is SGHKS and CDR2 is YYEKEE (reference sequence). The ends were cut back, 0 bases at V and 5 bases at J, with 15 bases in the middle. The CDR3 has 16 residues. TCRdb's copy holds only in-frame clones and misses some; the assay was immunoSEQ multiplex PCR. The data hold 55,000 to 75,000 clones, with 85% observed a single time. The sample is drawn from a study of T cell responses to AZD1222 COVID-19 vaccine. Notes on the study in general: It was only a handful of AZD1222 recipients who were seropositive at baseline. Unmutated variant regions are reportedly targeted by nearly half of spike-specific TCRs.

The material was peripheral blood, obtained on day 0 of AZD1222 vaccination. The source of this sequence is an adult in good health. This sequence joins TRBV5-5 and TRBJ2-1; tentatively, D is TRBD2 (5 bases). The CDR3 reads CASSLGERSLDNEQFF. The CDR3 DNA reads TGTGCCAGCAGCTTGGGGGAGCGGAGTCTCGACAATGAGCAGTTCTTC. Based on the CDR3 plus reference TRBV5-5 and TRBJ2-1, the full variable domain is DAGVTQSPTHLIKTRGQQVTLRCSPISGHKSVSWYQQVLGQGPQFIFQYYEKEERGRGNFPDRFSARQFPNYSSELNVNALLLGDSALYLCASSLGERSLDNEQFFGPGTRLTVL.